These 25 T cell receptor beta chains share one sample of origin, sequenced in a study of cytomegalovirus exposure and HLA in healthy donors. The PCR used 60 Vbeta and 13 Jbeta primers. This table comes from immunoSEQ multiplex PCR, and its TCRdb copy is limited to in-frame clones, with some not included. The sample shows 200,000 to 250,000 clones, 82% of them seen only once. Sequenced input: PBMCs. These receptors all stem from a middle-aged woman in good health and CMV-seronegative.

This rearrangement joins TRBV11-2 to TRBJ1-1; TRBD1 matches 7 bases. Germline V gene sequence: CDR1 SGHAT, CDR2 FQNNGV. V shed 5 bases and J 4 bases; nucleotides not matched to a gene: 7. The CDR3 totals 14 residues. CDR3 in amino acids: CASSPTTGTTEAFF. The CDR3, as DNA: TGTGCCAGCAGCCCAACGACAGGGACCACTGAAGCTTTCTTT.

The chain joins TRBV11-2 to TRBJ1-2, with 7 positions matching TRBD1. This CDR3 spans 13 amino acids. Germline loops: CDR1 SGHAT, CDR2 FQNNGV. V gave up 5 bases and J gave up 3 bases; unmatched junction bases: 3. Here the CDR3 reads CASSTGVYYGYTF. The CDR3 DNA follows: TGTGCCAGCAGCACAGGGGTCTACTATGGCTACACCTTC. Full variable domain (rest looked up from reference TRBV11-2 and TRBJ1-2): EAGVAQSPRYKIIEKRQSVAFWCNPISGHATLYWYQQILGQGPKLLIQFQNNGVVDDSQLPKDRFSAERLKGVDSTLKIQPAKLEDSAVYLCASSTGVYYGYTFGSGTRLTVV.

This clone occurred a few times. The V call is TRBV5-4, the J call TRBJ2-2; 8 bases line up with TRBD1. The germline V gene has CDR1 SGHNT and CDR2 YYREEE (reference sequence). The CDR3 runs 16 residues. Trimming at V came to 4 bases and at J to 4 bases, leaving 9 bases not matched to a gene. CDR3 DNA sequence: TGTGCCAGCAGCGTGGGACAGGAGACGAGCACCGGGGAGCTGTTTTTT. This sequence encodes CASSVGQETSTGELFF. The full variable domain, rest sourced from reference TRBV5-4 and TRBJ2-2, is ETGVTQSPTHLIKTRGQQVTLRCSSQSGHNTVSWYQQALGQGPQFIFQYYREEENGRGNFPPRFSGLQFPNYSSELNVNALELDDSALYLCASSVGQETSTGELFFGEGSRLTVL.

The chain carries TRBV6-1 and TRBJ2-6; D is undetermined. V lost 7 bases and J 0 bases, leaving 4 bases between the germline ends. Looked up from germline, CDR1 is MNHNS and CDR2 is SASEGT. CDR3 length equals 13 residues. CDR3 sequence (DNA): TGTGCCAGCACTATCTCTGGGGCCAACGTCCTGACTTTC. Protein product: CASTISGANVLTF.

CDR3 protein: CASSRGSEAFF. CDR3 in DNA: TGTGCCAGCAGTCGAGGTTCTGAAGCTTTCTTT. V gene TRBV28 combines with J gene TRBJ1-1; D gene unclear. The CDR3 consists of 11 residues. The germline V and J ends were trimmed by 5 bases and 6 bases, with 7 bases remaining between them. Germline lookup yields CDR1 MDHEN and CDR2 SYDVKM.

The chain recombines TRBV27 with TRBJ1-2; 7 nucleotides line up with TRBD1. The CDR3 is 15 amino acids. The germline V gene encodes CDR1 MNHEY and CDR2 SMNVEV (reference sequence). V trimming: 4 bases; J trimming: 6 bases; junction bases outside the gene matches: 11. Here the CDR3 reads CASSSLGQGVNGYTF. The CDR3 nucleotides are TGTGCCAGCAGTTCCCTCGGGCAGGGGGTAAATGGCTACACCTTC.

The chain links TRBV7-8 to TRBJ1-1; D not resolved. Germline V gives CDR1 SGHVS, CDR2 FQNEAQ. The V gene lost 6 bases and the J gene lost 5 bases, with 19 bases spanning the gap. The CDR3 totals 15 residues. The CDR3 loop reads CASRGRRINPTEAFF. In DNA, the CDR3 is TGTGCCAGCAGGGGCCGGAGGATAAACCCGACTGAAGCTTTCTTT.

The chain joins TRBV4-2 to TRBJ1-2; perhaps TRBD1 as D (5 bases). Per the germline V gene, CDR1 is LGHNA and CDR2 is YNFKEQ. Trimming left V 0 bases short and J 5 bases short, with 13 bases between. CDR3 length equals 15 residues. In DNA form, the CDR3 reads TGTGCCAGCAGCCAAGAGGTTGGGACTGAGTATGGCTACACCTTC. Translating it yields CASSQEVGTEYGYTF.

This clone was seen only once. The chain is built from TRBV28 and TRBJ2-5; 7 bases line up with TRBD1. The CDR3 sequence is 14 residues long. The junction had 11 bases not matched to a gene; V was cut back by 6 bases and J by 7 bases. In germline, CDR1 is MDHEN, CDR2 SYDVKM. The CDR3 nucleotides read TGTGCCAGCAGCTTAGGCGGACCAGGGGGGACCCAGTACTTC. It is translated as CASSLGGPGGTQYF.

This clone was detected only a few times. The chain carries TRBV4-1 and TRBJ2-7; 13 bases map to TRBD2. The CDR3 runs to 15 residues. Trimming at V came to 4 bases and at J to 1 base, leaving 1 base not matched to a gene. Germline loops: CDR1 MGHRA, CDR2 YSYEKL. For the CDR3, the DNA is TGCGCCAGCAGCCGGGGACTAGCGGGGTCCTACGAGCAGTACTTC. Translation: CASSRGLAGSYEQYF.

The CDR3 loop is CASSYPGQGSYGYTF. CDR3 DNA sequence: TGTGCCAGCAGTTATCCGGGACAGGGGAGCTATGGCTACACCTTC. The rearrangement links TRBV6-6 to TRBJ1-2; 10 nucleotides line up with TRBD1. Trimming took 3 bases from V and 4 from J; bases not matched to a gene: 5. CDR1 MNHNY and CDR2 SVGAGI come from the germline V gene (reference sequence). CDR3 length: 15 amino acids.

The CDR3 here is CASSLDRGDTEAFF. The CDR3, as DNA: TGTGCCAGCAGCTTAGACAGGGGGGACACTGAAGCTTTCTTT. The V and J genes are TRBV13 and TRBJ1-1; 8 bases align to TRBD1. The V segment lost 1 base and the J segment 3 bases; nucleotides outside the gene matches: 1. Germline-derived CDR1 and CDR2 are PRHDT and FYEKMQ (reference sequence). CDR3 length: 14 amino acids.

V and J are TRBV7-2 and TRBJ2-7; D gene uncertain. Between the trimmed V and J ends, which lost 5 bases and 3 bases, there was a span of 11 bases. CDR3 length: 13 amino acids. Germline CDR1 SGHTA, CDR2 FQGNSA. The DNA for the CDR3 is TGTGCCAGCAGCCCATGGGCAGGCTACGAGCAGTACTTC. This sequence encodes CASSPWAGYEQYF.

The chain is built from TRBV9 and TRBJ2-1, with D possibly being TRBD2 (5 bases). Trimming pared 0 bases from V and 3 bases from J, leaving 13 bases between. The CDR3 consists of 16 residues. Germline V CDR1 and CDR2: SGDLS, YYNGEE. CDR3 region: CASSVGAGDLYNEQFF. CDR3 bases: TGTGCCAGCAGCGTAGGCGCCGGGGATCTCTACAATGAGCAGTTCTTC.

The chain is built from TRBV19 and TRBJ2-5, with TRBD1 matching 8 bases. The DNA matches TRBJ2-7 better at its end, which makes the J call doubtful. CDR1 is LNHDA, CDR2 SQIVND, per germline (reference sequence). The CDR3 extends over 14 amino acids. The CDR3 coding sequence is TGTGCCAGTAGTACCGGACAGGGATCCCACGAGCAGTACTTC. Residues: CASSTGQGSHEQYF.

V and J are TRBV2 and TRBJ1-4, with 8 bases aligning to TRBD1. V lost 4 bases and J lost 3; bases outside the gene matches: 1. Germline V gene lookup returns CDR1 SNHLY and CDR2 FYNNEI. CDR3 length: 14 amino acids. The CDR3 coding sequence is TGTGCCAGCAGTGTGGACAGGGCTAATGAAAAACTGTTTTTT. Translated: CASSVDRANEKLFF.

The chain employs TRBV6-6 and TRBJ1-2; no definite D call. This CDR3 contains 12 residues. CDR1 and CDR2 from the germline V gene are MNHNY and SVGAGI (reference sequence). The germline V and J ends were trimmed by 4 bases and 8 bases, with 11 bases remaining between them. The CDR3 sequence is CASSFGLGGYTF. For the CDR3, the DNA is TGTGCCAGCAGTTTTGGGCTTGGCGGCTACACCTTC.

The CDR3 DNA is TGTGCCAGCAGCTTAGCTCGACTGGGGCACAGGGAGCAGTACTTC. This encodes CASSLARLGHREQYF. The chain employs TRBV7-2 and TRBJ2-7, with a tentative D call TRBD1 (5 bases). V was clipped by 0 bases and J by 7 bases, with 16 bases between them. The CDR3 length is 15 residues. Germline V gene data show CDR1 as SGHTA and CDR2 as FQGNSA.

The rearrangement links TRBV13 to TRBJ2-7; 8 bases match TRBD2. Germline V gives CDR1 PRHDT, CDR2 FYEKMQ (reference sequence). The CDR3 is 16 amino acids. The junction had 5 bases not matched to a gene; V was cut back by 1 base and J by 0 bases. The CDR3 reads CASSLAAGGSSYEQYF. The DNA for the CDR3 is TGTGCCAGCAGCTTAGCCGCGGGGGGATCCTCCTACGAGCAGTACTTC.

The chain carries TRBV27 and TRBJ1-2; a possible D gene is TRBD1 (6 bases). V lost 6 bases and J 4 bases, leaving 9 bases between the germline ends. Looked up from germline, CDR1 is MNHEY and CDR2 is SMNVEV (reference sequence). The CDR3 is 12 amino acids. The CDR3 reads CASRTGSYGYTF. CDR3 nucleotide sequence: TGTGCCAGCAGAACAGGGTCCTATGGCTACACCTTC.

The chain joins TRBV18 to TRBJ1-5; 7 bases map to TRBD1. With 3 bases clipped from V and 1 base from J, the junction kept 3 bases outside the gene matches. The CDR3 runs 15 residues. Germline CDR1 reads KGHSH; CDR2 reads LQKENI. DNA for the CDR3: TGTGCCAGCTCACCCACGACAGGGAGCAATCAGCCCCAGCATTTT. Residues: CASSPTTGSNQPQHF.

This clone was picked up a small number of times. V gene TRBV9 combines with J gene TRBJ1-3; 7 bases are a match to TRBD1. The germline CDR1 and CDR2 sequences are SGDLS and YYNGEE. V lost 4 bases to trimming and J lost 3 bases; unmatched junction nucleotides: 7. The CDR3 spans 15 residues. DNA for the CDR3: TGTGCCAGCAGCATTAACGACAGGGATGGAAACACCATATATTTT. Its protein product is CASSINDRDGNTIYF. Drawing the rest from reference TRBV9 and TRBJ1-3, the complete variable domain is DSGVTQTPKHLITATGQRVTLRCSPRSGDLSVYWYQQSLDQGLQFLIQYYNGEERAKGNILERFSAQQFPDLHSELNLSSLELGDSALYFCASSINDRDGNTIYFGEGSWLTVV.

The chain carries TRBV11-2 and TRBJ1-2; D is uncertain. The CDR3 loop spans 16 amino acids. Trimming shortened V by 5 bases and J by 6 bases, and 22 bases separated the two germline ends. The germline V gene has CDR1 SGHAT and CDR2 FQNNGV. DNA of the CDR3: TGTGCCAGCAGCACTTTTTTCTTCGGGTCCGAGAATGGCTACACCTTC. It encodes CASSTFFFGSENGYTF. Full variable domain (remainder filled in from reference TRBV11-2 and TRBJ1-2): EAGVAQSPRYKIIEKRQSVAFWCNPISGHATLYWYQQILGQGPKLLIQFQNNGVVDDSQLPKDRFSAERLKGVDSTLKIQPAKLEDSAVYLCASSTFFFGSENGYTFGSGTRLTVV.

This clone has only one observation. The chain is built from TRBV19 and TRBJ1-3, with no clear D. V was clipped by 1 base and J by 0 bases, with 10 bases between them. The CDR3 is 16 amino acids. Looked up from germline, CDR1 is LNHDA and CDR2 is SQIVND (reference sequence). CDR3 sequence reads: CASSIGESSSGNTIYF. The CDR3 region has the DNA TGTGCCAGTAGTATAGGAGAGTCATCCTCTGGAAACACCATATATTTT.

V usage is TRBV5-4 and J usage is TRBJ2-7; TRBD1 agrees at 7 bases. Germline CDR1 reads SGHNT; CDR2 reads YYREEE (reference sequence). V dropped 1 base and J dropped 6; count of bases not matched to a gene: 10. This CDR3 is 15 amino acids long. The CDR3 loop reads CASSLFRDSAAEQYF. CDR3 nucleotides: TGTGCCAGCAGCTTGTTCCGGGACAGCGCCGCCGAGCAGTACTTC.